One and the same sample provided the 19 T cell receptor beta chains below, sequenced in a study of tissue T cells after allogeneic stem cell transplantation. The repertoire was sequenced with immunoSEQ multiplex PCR; TCRdb's copy has only in-frame clones and lacks some. The table has about 21,000 clones, approximately 69% seen once. The sequenced sample consisted of blood. These receptors originate from a female BALB/c mouse in good health. The strain's MHC haplotype is H2-d.

On this clone: These gene names are mouse names. The CDR3 end lies 1 residue beyond the end of the read and is filled in from the germline J gene. The chain couples TRBV1 to TRBJ2-3; D ambiguous. Germline-derived CDR1 and CDR2 are NSQYPW and LRSPGD (reference sequence). The CDR3 length is 12 residues. V was trimmed by 4 bases and J by 0 bases, leaving 2 bases between them. CDR3 loop: CTCSGSAETLYF. The sequenced part of the CDR3 DNA is TGCACCTGCAGTGGTAGTGCAGAAACGCTGTAT.

This clone was seen more than once but under ten times. Genes and germline are mouse. The observed sequence ends 1 residue before the CDR3 terminus, with the missing tail filled in from the germline J gene. The chain employs TRBV13-3 and TRBJ2-7, with 7 nucleotides matching TRBD1. CDR3 length: 13 residues. V shed 5 bases, J shed 0 bases, and the junction held 2 bases outside the gene matches. CDR1 is NNHDY and CDR2 is SYVADS in the germline V gene. This CDR3 is CASRDRSSYEQYF. The sequenced CDR3 bases are TGTGCCAGCAGGGACAGGAGCTCCTATGAACAGTAC.

This clone has a handful of counts. All gene names here are mouse names. The CDR3 sequence is CGARGSTGQLYF. The sequenced part of the CDR3 DNA is TGTGGTGCTAGGGGGAGCACCGGGCAGCTCTAC. V is TRBV20 and J is TRBJ2-2; D is unclear. Read coverage stops 1 residue before the CDR3 terminus; the germline J gene supplies the remainder. The CDR3 is 12 amino acids. The germline V gene has CDR1 GFQATS and CDR2 STVNSAI. Trimming removed 1 base from V and 4 bases from J, with 4 bases in between. The variable domain in full, with the rest retrieved from reference TRBV20 and TRBJ2-2, is GALVYQYPRRTICKSGTSMRMECQAVGFQATSVAWYRQSPQKTFELIALSTVNSAIKYEQNFTQEKFPISHPNLSFSSMTVLNAYLEDRGLYLCGARGSTGQLYFGEGSKLTVL.

About this clone: Genes here carry mouse names. The read halts 1 residue ahead of the CDR3 end, with the missing end drawn from the germline J gene. This chain joins TRBV13-2 and TRBJ2-7; 11 nucleotides match TRBD2. Germline CDR1 is NNHNN and CDR2 is SYGAGS (reference sequence). The CDR3 has 15 amino acids. The ends lost 0 bases at V and 6 bases at J; junction bases unmatched: 5. The CDR3 here is CASGDAWTGGLEQYF. The sequenced part of the CDR3 DNA is TGTGCCAGCGGTGATGCTTGGACTGGGGGGCTTGAACAGTAC.

Notes on this clone: Mouse gene names and germline throughout. Read sequence stops 1 residue before the CDR3 end, and the germline J gene provides the missing end. The chain recombines TRBV19 with TRBJ2-7; 7 nucleotides agree with TRBD1. Germline CDR1 is FNHDT and CDR2 is SITEND (reference sequence). This CDR3 region has 15 residues. Trimming removed 6 bases from V and 0 bases from J; junction bases left unmatched: 9. CDR3 in amino acids: CASKIGDRSSYEQYF. CDR3 bases read: TGTGCCAGCAAAATAGGGGACAGAAGCTCCTATGAACAGTAC.

With regard to this clone: Genes here carry mouse names. The read finishes 1 residue shy of the CDR3 end, and the germline J gene is used to complete it. The chain links TRBV20 to TRBJ2-2; 7 bases match TRBD1. Trimming took 0 bases from V and 0 from J; bases not matched to a gene: 7. The germline V gene encodes CDR1 GFQATS and CDR2 STVNSAI. The CDR3 extends over 17 amino acids. The CDR3 is CGARDLRQGANTGQLYF. Incomplete CDR3 DNA: TGTGGTGCTAGGGATCTCCGACAGGGCGCAAACACCGGGCAGCTCTAC. Together with reference TRBV20 and TRBJ2-2, the CDR3 gives the full variable domain: GALVYQYPRRTICKSGTSMRMECQAVGFQATSVAWYRQSPQKTFELIALSTVNSAIKYEQNFTQEKFPISHPNLSFSSMTVLNAYLEDRGLYLCGARDLRQGANTGQLYFGEGSKLTVL.

Concerning this clone itself: Germline and genes here are mouse. The CDR3 end falls 1 residue outside the read, so it is completed with the germline J gene. The chain has TRBV2 and TRBJ2-7, with TRBD2 identical over 10 bases. The germline V gene encodes CDR1 LGHNA and CDR2 YSYQKL. J lost 5 bases, V lost 3 bases, and 4 bases had no gene match. This CDR3 has 14 amino acids. CDR3 region: CASSHWGGVDEQYF. Partial CDR3 DNA: TGTGCCAGCAGCCACTGGGGGGGCGTTGATGAACAGTAC.

Worth noting for this clone: These gene names are mouse names. The read terminates 1 residue ahead of where the CDR3 ends, so the germline J gene completes it. The V call is TRBV5, the J call TRBJ2-5; 9 nucleotides match TRBD2. Per the germline V gene, CDR1 is LGHNA and CDR2 is YNLKQL (reference sequence). There are 15 residues in the CDR3. Unmatched junction bases numbered 2, after V lost 4 bases and J lost 0 bases. CDR3 sequence: CASSPLGGNQDTQYF. The sequenced part of the CDR3 DNA is TGTGCCAGCAGCCCTCTGGGGGGGAACCAAGACACCCAGTAC.

On this clone: Gene names and germline match the mouse. The sequenced fragment ends 1 residue before the CDR3 boundary, so the rest is inferred from the germline J gene. This chain uses TRBV13-1 with TRBJ1-3; 10 bases agree with TRBD1. Germline lookup yields CDR1 NSHNY and CDR2 SYGAGN. This CDR3 has 15 amino acids. Trimming at V came to 5 bases and at J to 3 bases, leaving 5 bases not matched to a gene. This CDR3 is CASSSTGGYGNTLYF. CDR3 bases read: TGTGCCAGCAGCTCGACAGGGGGCTATGGAAATACGCTCTAT.

About this clone itself: Mouse gene names and germline throughout. The observed sequence ends 1 residue before the CDR3 terminus, with the missing tail filled in from the germline J gene. The chain employs TRBV20 and TRBJ1-2; weak D call: TRBD1 (6 bases). CDR1 GFQATS and CDR2 STVNSAI come from the germline V gene. This CDR3 has 13 amino acids. Trimming left V 3 bases short and J 0 bases short, with 8 bases between. CDR3 in amino acids: CGASHRANSDYTF. The covered CDR3 bases are TGTGGTGCTAGTCACAGGGCAAACTCCGACTACACC.

Points on this clone: The gene names given are mouse names. The read is 1 residue too short to cover the CDR3 end, so that end is filled in from the germline J gene. The chain has TRBV13-3 and TRBJ2-7; 10 nucleotides line up with TRBD2. This CDR3 is 14 amino acids long. Germline lookup yields CDR1 NNHDY and CDR2 SYVADS. Unmatched junction bases numbered 4, after V lost 0 bases and J lost 7 bases. The sequenced CDR3 bases are TGTGCCAGCAGTGATGTCCTGGGGGGGCGGGAACAGTAC. Protein sequence: CASSDVLGGREQY. The complete CDR3 protein is CASSDVLGGREQYF.

This clone was recorded once. Genes here carry mouse names. With the read ending 1 residue before the CDR3 end, the germline J gene is used to fill in that end. The chain combines TRBV3 with TRBJ2-5; the D is unclear. V lost 1 base and J lost 0, with 5 bases in between. The CDR3 extends over 14 amino acids. Germline V CDR1 and CDR2: SNHLY, FYNGKV (reference sequence). This chain's CDR3 is CASSLDINQDTQYF. The CDR3 bases that were read are TGTGCCAGCAGCTTAGACATTAACCAAGACACCCAGTAC.

In the case of this clone: Genes and germline are mouse. The read comes to an end 1 residue before the CDR3 does, leaving the germline J gene to fill in the end. The chain couples TRBV31 to TRBJ1-3; 9 bases map to TRBD1. Per the germline V gene, CDR1 is GKSSPN and CDR2 is SITVG. The CDR3 runs to 12 residues. V gave up 8 bases and J gave up 1 base; unmatched junction bases: 0. CDR3 DNA (partial): TGTGCCGGACAGGGGTCTGGAAATACGCTCTAT. This codes for CAGQGSGNTLY. The entire CDR3 protein is CAGQGSGNTLYF.

Note on this clone: Each gene name is a mouse one. The read terminates 1 residue ahead of where the CDR3 ends, so the germline J gene completes it. The chain couples TRBV13-1 to TRBJ2-5, with D unclear. Between the trimmed V and J ends, which lost 3 bases and 0 bases, there was a span of 8 bases. Germline V CDR1 and CDR2: NSHNY, SYGAGN. The CDR3 spans 14 residues. CDR3 DNA, as far as it was read: TGTGCCAGCAGTGGGGAGGGTAACCAAGACACCCAGTAC. Translated: CASSGEGNQDTQY. The entire CDR3 is CASSGEGNQDTQYF.

Points on this clone: The gene names here belong to mouse. The read terminates 1 residue ahead of where the CDR3 ends, so the germline J gene completes it. The chain links TRBV13-2 to TRBJ2-1; 8 nucleotides agree with TRBD1. Per the germline V gene, CDR1 is NNHNN and CDR2 is SYGAGS (reference sequence). Unmatched junction bases numbered 5, after V lost 6 bases and J lost 3 bases. The CDR3 extends over 14 amino acids. CDR3 sequence reads: CASDGQGFYAEQFF. The part of the CDR3 DNA that was read is TGTGCCAGCGATGGACAGGGCTTCTATGCTGAGCAGTTC.

Comment on this clone: The gene symbols are mouse symbols. From the germline J gene comes the end of the CDR3, since the read stops 1 residue before it. The chain combines TRBV19 with TRBJ1-2; 10 nucleotides agree with TRBD1. Germline V gene data show CDR1 as FNHDT and CDR2 as SITEND (reference sequence). CDR3 length equals 14 residues. V lost 5 bases and J lost 2; bases outside the gene matches: 3. The CDR3: CASSPGQGNSDYTF. The DNA read from the CDR3 is TGTGCCAGCAGCCCGGGACAGGGGAACTCCGACTACACC.

Concerning this clone itself: The gene names given are mouse names. The read stops 1 residue short of the end of the CDR3; the missing end is completed from the germline J gene. V is TRBV1 and J is TRBJ2-5; 8 bases match TRBD2. The germline V gene encodes CDR1 NSQYPW and CDR2 LRSPGD (reference sequence). The V gene end was trimmed by 4 bases and the J gene end by 5 bases; junction bases not matched to a gene: 5. The CDR3 sequence is 14 residues long. Partial CDR3 DNA: TGCACCTGCAGTGTGGGGGGGAGAGGAGACACCCAGTAC. Translation: CTCSVGGRGDTQY. In full, the CDR3 is CTCSVGGRGDTQYF.

In regard to this clone: Each gene name is a mouse one. The CDR3 extends 1 residue past the end of the read, so its final part is completed from the germline J gene. J is TRBJ2-3 and V is TRBV14; D is tentatively TRBD1 or TRBD2 (5 bases each). Germline loops: CDR1 SGHDT, CDR2 FRDEAV. The CDR3 is made up of 15 amino acids. The V and J ends lost 2 bases and 0 bases respectively, with 10 bases between them. CDR3 protein: CASSLGGASAETLYF. CDR3 DNA, as far as it was read: TGTGCCAGCAGTTTAGGCGGGGCTAGTGCAGAAACGCTGTAT.

This clone was seen just once. Mouse gene names and germline throughout. Read data end 1 residue before the CDR3 end; the end is taken from the germline J gene. The rearrangement links TRBV24 to TRBJ1-6; D may be TRBD1 (6 bases). TRBJ1-6 carries the ORF label, with uncertain function. The CDR3 has 14 amino acids. Germline CDR1 reads KGHTA; CDR2 reads FRNEEI. The ends were cut back, 4 bases at V and 5 bases at J, with 9 bases in the middle. Partial CDR3 DNA: TGTGCCAGCAGTCCGGGGGCGGATAATTCGCCCCTCTAC. This translates into CASSPGADNSPLY. In full, the CDR3 reads CASSPGADNSPLYF.